The 16 T cell receptor beta chains given below trace back to one sample, sequenced in a study of T cell changes during pregnancy in multiple sclerosis. Only in-frame clones appear in the TCRdb table, and some are missing; sequencing was by immunoSEQ multiplex PCR. The sample holds about 31,000 clones; 87% are singletons and the top ten take approximately 7.9%. The material sequenced was CD8+ T cells from peripheral blood mononuclear cells, taken before pregnancy. The source of these receptors is a female donor with multiple sclerosis, enrolled in a pregnancy study.

The rearrangement links TRBV19 to TRBJ1-1; 8 positions match TRBD1. Germline-derived CDR1 and CDR2 are LNHDA and SQIVND (reference sequence). The CDR3 covers 15 residues. The V and J ends lost 1 base and 4 bases, in that order; junction bases with no gene match: 5. CDR3 DNA sequence: TGTGCCAGTAGTATAGCCCCTACAGGGGGCACTGAAGCTTTCTTT. Its translation is CASSIAPTGGTEAFF.

Concerning this clone: A read error may produce the germline difference seen at one junction end. This chain uses TRBV29-1 with TRBJ2-1, with a tentative D call TRBD1 (5 bases). CDR1 SQVTM and CDR2 ANQGSEA come from the germline V gene. CDR3 length: 13 amino acids. The CDR3: CSVEGTTYDEQFF. In DNA, the CDR3 is TGCAGCGTTGAAGGGACAACCTACGATGAGCAGTTCTTC.

The rearrangement joins TRBV6-1 to TRBJ2-1, with 13 bases that match TRBD2. Germline V CDR1 and CDR2: MNHNS, SASEGT. This CDR3 has 14 amino acids. V lost 2 bases and J lost 14; bases outside the gene matches: 6. This CDR3 reads CASSESLTSGGEFF. CDR3 nucleotide sequence: TGTGCCAGCAGTGAATCCCTAACTAGCGGGGGGGAGTTCTTC.

The rearrangement joins TRBV12-5 to TRBJ2-5, with TRBD2 identical over 10 bases. V lost 0 bases and J lost 2; bases outside the gene matches: 9. CDR3 length: 18 residues. Germline CDR1 LGHNT, CDR2 FRNRAP. CDR3 sequence reads: CASGLVLAGVGGQETQYF. The DNA of the CDR3 is TGTGCTAGTGGTTTGGTCCTAGCGGGAGTTGGGGGACAAGAGACCCAGTACTTC.

The chain combines TRBV4-3 with TRBJ1-3; possibly TRBD1 for D (6 bases). CDR1 is LGHNA and CDR2 is YSLEER in the germline V gene. The CDR3 covers 17 residues. V dropped 0 bases and J dropped 2 bases, with 14 bases sitting between them. The CDR3 loop reads CASSQEGSGVAGNTIYF. CDR3 in DNA: TGCGCCAGCAGCCAAGAGGGATCAGGGGTCGCTGGAAACACCATATATTTT.

The V gene is TRBV11-3, the J gene TRBJ1-1; D is possibly TRBD1 (5 bases). The CDR3 is made up of 17 amino acids. V lost 5 bases and J lost 1, with 20 bases in between. Germline assignment: CDR1 SGHNT and CDR2 YENEEA. CDR3 sequence: CASSPRHGGDPNTEAFF. The DNA of the CDR3 is TGTGCCAGCAGCCCCCGCCACGGGGGGGACCCGAACACTGAAGCTTTCTTT.

CDR3 loop: CASSDRIRGNGYTF. The CDR3 DNA follows: TGTGCCAGTAGTGACAGGATAAGAGGGAATGGCTACACCTTC. The chain combines TRBV19 with TRBJ1-2; a weak D match, TRBD1 (6 bases). Germline lookup yields CDR1 LNHDA and CDR2 SQIVND (reference sequence). V gave up 5 bases and J gave up 6 bases, with 16 bases separating them. The CDR3 is made up of 14 amino acids.

This chain joins TRBV6-5 and TRBJ2-1; D not certain. Per germline, CDR1 MNHEY and CDR2 SVGAGI. The V end was cut by 5 bases, the J end by 4 bases, with 15 bases between. The length of the CDR3 is 15 residues. CDR3 region: CASSNKHNPYNEQFF. The CDR3 nucleotides read TGTGCCAGCAGTAACAAACACAACCCTTACAATGAGCAGTTCTTC.

V is TRBV7-9 and J is TRBJ2-7; 7 bases are a match to TRBD2. The V and J ends lost 6 bases and 3 bases, in that order; junction bases with no gene match: 8. The length of the CDR3 is 14 residues. Per the germline V gene, CDR1 is SEHNR and CDR2 is FQNEAQ (reference sequence). Written as DNA, the CDR3 is TGTGCCAGCAGAATGGGGGGGGAAAGCTACGAGCAGTACTTC. It encodes CASRMGGESYEQYF.

This chain joins TRBV2 and TRBJ2-3, with a possible D match to TRBD2 (5 bases). Per germline, CDR1 SNHLY and CDR2 FYNNEI. This CDR3 region has 15 residues. The V end lost 6 bases, the J end lost 0 bases, and 13 bases lay between the germline ends. The CDR3 here is CASSLGGPSTDTQYF. In DNA, the CDR3 is TGTGCCAGCAGCTTAGGCGGGCCTAGCACAGATACGCAGTATTTT.

By sample fraction, this clone is large. The chain recombines TRBV13 with TRBJ1-2; 12 bases agree with TRBD1. V lost 3 bases and J lost 14; bases outside the gene matches: 7. Germline V gives CDR1 PRHDT, CDR2 FYEKMQ (reference sequence). This CDR3 has 13 residues. The CDR3 here is CASSLGQGAFDTF. In nucleotides, the CDR3 is TGTGCCAGCAGCTTGGGACAGGGGGCTTTTGATACCTTC.

This clone was seen only a few times. The chain joins TRBV28 to TRBJ1-2, with 8 bases aligning to TRBD1. The germline V gene encodes CDR1 MDHEN and CDR2 SYDVKM. The CDR3 totals 15 residues. V dropped 3 bases and J dropped 1; count of bases not matched to a gene: 4. The DNA for the CDR3 is TGTGCCAGCAGTTTCCAGGGGGCTTTTAACTATGGCTACACCTTC. Protein product: CASSFQGAFNYGYTF.

This chain joins TRBV4-1 and TRBJ2-4; D might be TRBD2 (6 bases). The CDR3 is 14 amino acids. Germline V gene lookup returns CDR1 MGHRA and CDR2 YSYEKL. Trimming removed 4 bases at V and 11 bases at J, with 18 bases between. DNA of the CDR3: TGCGCCAGCAGCCCCGAGGAGGGAGCCCTGCTTCAGTACTTC. It yields the protein CASSPEEGALLQYF.

This chain joins TRBV4-3 and TRBJ1-1; tentatively, D is TRBD1 (5 bases). The CDR3 length is 16 residues. Germline lookup yields CDR1 LGHNA and CDR2 YSLEER. V was pared by 6 bases and J by 5 bases, with 22 bases between. CDR3 sequence reads: CASRATALSGGTEAFF. Written as DNA, the CDR3 is TGCGCCAGCAGAGCGACAGCGCTAAGTGGAGGGACTGAAGCTTTCTTT.

CDR3 DNA: TGTGCCAGCAGTGACACCCTAAAGATGACAGGGATCGAACAAGAGACCCAGTACTTC. Amino acid sequence: CASSDTLKMTGIEQETQYF. This chain connects TRBV6-1 to TRBJ2-5; 7 bases fit TRBD1. The CDR3 spans 19 residues. V trimming: 3 bases; J trimming: 2 bases; junction bases outside the gene matches: 18. Germline CDR1 is MNHNS and CDR2 is SASEGT.

The chain recombines TRBV5-6 with TRBJ1-6; D unclear. The CDR3 runs to 14 residues. V was clipped by 1 base and J by 9 bases, with 11 bases between them. Germline values: CDR1 SGHDT, CDR2 YYEEEE. This CDR3 reads CASSLSGSGSPLHF. The CDR3 DNA follows: TGTGCCAGCAGCTTGTCTGGGAGCGGTTCACCCCTCCACTTT.